The following is a TCR beta chain sequence with its context. The antigen remains unidentified. This sample was taken from a study of CD8 T cells in ankylosing spondylitis. General study findings and limits: From matched ankylosing spondylitis synovial fluid, disease-linked clones were reportedly recovered at significantly enriched levels. What appeared characteristic of ankylosing spondylitis blood was a TCR beta motif of 7 or 8 highly homologous variants. Disease-linked clones bore a CD8+ phenotype and were relatively rare in peripheral blood. Certain motif variants had earlier been reported in reactive arthritis synovial fluid and blood.

Quantitative 5'-RACE with molecular barcodes was used to make the TCR beta libraries. TCRdb re-analysed the 5' RACE reads in MiXCR, keeping a single row per CDR3 protein. The data contain 330,000 or so distinct CDR3 sequences, 6.5% to 10% of them singletons. Germline values: CDR1 MGHDK, CDR2 SYGVNS. The CDR3 runs 17 residues. V was pared by 2 bases and J by 5 bases, with 9 bases of the junction left unmatched. Sequencing used blood, either unsorted or a sorted T cell fraction (not recorded which). This chain uses TRBV25-1 with TRBJ1-2, with 12 bases identical to TRBD1. This clonotype originated in a male donor with ankylosing spondylitis. CDR3 coding DNA: TGTGCCAGCAGTGAACCCGGGACAGGGGGCGCTTTATATGGCTACACCTTC. Residues: CASSEPGTGGALYGYTF.